The 26 T cell receptor delta chains in this list originate from one sample, sequenced in a study of Vδ1+ human thymocytes. RNA was extracted from the cells and then reverse transcribed. Multiplex PCR used pooled V-gene forward primers and a constant-region reverse primer to amplify CDR3s. TCRdb applied CATT to the multiplex PCR reads for clone calling. The sample contains under 80,000 delta-chain clones, about 30% of which appear only once. Which antigens these TCRs recognize remains unknown. General study results and limits: Thymic TRG and TRD repertoires appeared highly polyclonal, with Gaussian CDR3 length distributions.

Sequencing was performed on Vdelta1+ gamma-delta thymocytes from the thymus. Subset in this sample: FACS-sorted CD3+ TCRalphabeta- TCRVdelta1+ TCRVdelta2- thymocytes. The source is a boy under two years old who had congenital heart surgery.

V and J are TRDV1 and TRDJ1; the match to TRDD3 covers 9 bases. Germline V gene lookup returns CDR1 TSWWSYY and CDR2 QGS. V shed 0 bases and J 0 bases; nucleotides not matched to a gene: 8. The CDR3 is 18 residues long. In DNA form, the CDR3 reads TGTGCTCTTGGGGAACTCCCCTACTGGGGGACGTACACCGATAAACTCATCTTT. This translates into CALGELPYWGTYTDKLIF.

This clone turned up a few times. At one of its ends the junction is not consistent with the germline gene, which may arise from a read error. This chain joins TRDV1 and TRDJ1; perhaps TRDD3 as D (5 bases). The CDR3 covers 20 residues. Germline V CDR1 and CDR2: TSWWSYY, QGS. CDR3 nucleotide sequence: TGCGCTCTTGGGGAAAACTTCGAATGTGCTGATATGGAGTACACCGATAAACTCATCTTT. This encodes CALGENFECADMEYTDKLIF.

This clone was seen only a few times. The chain links TRDV1 to TRDJ1, with unresolved D. This CDR3 contains 17 residues. CDR1 is TSWWSYY, CDR2 QGS, per germline. V gave up 0 bases and J gave up 11 bases, with 25 bases separating them. In DNA, the CDR3 is TGTGCTCTTGGGGAACTCCGTATTTCCCCCATTGGTCTGGTGCTCATCTTT. It specifies CALGELRISPIGLVLIF.

The chain couples TRDV2 to TRDJ1; 9 nucleotides align to TRDD3. V was pared by 0 bases and J by 4 bases, with 11 bases of the junction left unmatched. This CDR3 is 17 amino acids long. Germline V gives CDR1 GEAIGNYY, CDR2 EKD. DNA of the CDR3: TGTGCCTGTGACACCTGGAGAGTGGGGGATAGGGGCGATAAACTCATCTTT. Protein product: CACDTWRVGDRGDKLIF.

This clone came up a few times. The chain employs TRDV1 and TRDJ1; D is perhaps TRDD3 (6 bases). This CDR3 contains 16 residues. V lost 5 bases, J lost 1 base, and 17 bases lay in between. The germline CDR1 and CDR2 sequences are TSWWSYY and QGS. The DNA for the CDR3 is TGTGCTCTTGGGCAAACAACAGGGGGACGCACCGATAAACTCATCTTT. Translation: CALGQTTGGRTDKLIF.

The chain couples TRDV1 to TRDJ1; D is possibly TRDD1 (6 bases). CDR1 TSWWSYY and CDR2 QGS come from the germline V gene. V was shortened by 5 bases and J by 8 bases, with 18 bases between the two germline ends. The CDR3 loop spans 14 amino acids. DNA for the CDR3: TGTGCTCTTGGGTTTCCGAAATACACCCCAAAACTCATCTTT. It encodes CALGFPKYTPKLIF.

The chain has TRDV1 and TRDJ1, with 7 bases aligning to TRDD3. The CDR3 has 19 amino acids. Germline V lookup: CDR1 TSWWSYY, CDR2 QGS. With 2 bases clipped from V and 0 bases from J, the junction kept 15 bases outside the gene matches. The CDR3 DNA is TGTGCTCTTGGGGAATTCGTGGGGGACACGGGCCCGTACACCGATAAACTCATCTTT. Protein sequence: CALGEFVGDTGPYTDKLIF.

The chain carries TRDV1 and TRDJ1; a weak D match, TRDD3 (5 bases). The germline CDR1 and CDR2 sequences are TSWWSYY and QGS. This CDR3 region has 17 residues. The germline V and J ends were trimmed by 6 bases and 3 bases, with 23 bases remaining between them. This CDR3 reads CALGVLAWDNHADKLIF. The DNA of the CDR3 is TGTGCTCTTGGAGTACTAGCCTGGGACAATCATGCCGATAAACTCATCTTT.

This clone was counted between two and nine times. The chain employs TRDV1 and TRDJ1; D is unclear. The V end was cut by 4 bases, the J end by 1 base, with 13 bases between. The CDR3 runs 15 residues. The germline CDR1 and CDR2 sequences are TSWWSYY and QGS. For the CDR3, the DNA is TGTGCTCTTGGGGTGGTCCCGTCGAGCACCGATAAACTCATCTTT. This gives the protein CALGVVPSSTDKLIF.

This clone was detected only a few times. This chain links TRDV1 with TRDJ1, with D unclear. CDR1 TSWWSYY and CDR2 QGS come from the germline V gene. The CDR3 contains 14 residues. V gave up 4 bases and J gave up 6 bases, with 15 bases separating them. This CDR3 is CALGASTTGHKLIF. CDR3 nucleotides: TGTGCTCTTGGGGCCTCGACCACGGGGCATAAACTCATCTTT.

As regards this clone: Mismatch with germline at one junction end may stem from a read error. The gene calls are TRDV1 and TRDJ1; 10 bases are a match to TRDD3. Germline assignment: CDR1 TSWWSYY and CDR2 QGS. The CDR3 is made up of 21 amino acids. Here the CDR3 DNA reads TGTGCTCCTGGGGAACTTGTTCCTACGGTACTGGGGGATGGTTTGATCGATAAACTCATCTTT. This translates into CAPGELVPTVLGDGLIDKLIF.

The chain combines TRDV1 with TRDJ1, with TRDD2 matching 8 bases. Germline V lookup: CDR1 TSWWSYY, CDR2 QGS. V dropped 3 bases and J dropped 7; count of bases not matched to a gene: 22. This CDR3 is built from 19 residues. The CDR3 nucleotides are TGTGCTCTTGGGGACCGTGGTACTTCCTACGGCTGGCGGATTCTTAAACTCATCTTT. Its translation: CALGDRGTSYGWRILKLIF.

This rearrangement joins TRDV1 to TRDJ1; 12 bases align to TRDD3. This CDR3 comprises 24 residues. Unmatched junction bases numbered 24, after V lost 1 base and J lost 0 bases. Germline values: CDR1 TSWWSYY, CDR2 QGS. CDR3 protein: CALGEPSPSHPWGIRVSHTDKLIF. The CDR3 nucleotides read TGTGCTCTTGGGGAACCTTCTCCTTCCCACCCCTGGGGGATACGCGTATCCCACACCGATAAACTCATCTTT.

This clone turned up a few times. V gene TRDV2 combines with J gene TRDJ1; TRDD3 aligns across 13 bases. The CDR3 has 21 amino acids. Germline V gene sequence: CDR1 GEAIGNYY, CDR2 EKD. V was clipped by 0 bases and J by 1 base; unmatched bases: 16. CDR3 DNA: TGTGCCTGTGACACCCGTGACTGGGGGATACGTACAGCCCGAGGCACCGATAAACTCATCTTT. This translates into CACDTRDWGIRTARGTDKLIF.

The genes are TRDV1 and TRDJ1; 9 bases are shared with TRDD3. V was pared by 1 base and J by 0 bases, with 9 bases of the junction left unmatched. This CDR3 comprises 18 residues. Germline CDR1 and CDR2: TSWWSYY and QGS. CDR3 bases: TGTGCTCTTGGGGAACATTTCCTACTGGGGGACAACACCGATAAACTCATCTTT. It translates to CALGEHFLLGDNTDKLIF.

This clone was found a few times. The V call is TRDV1, the J call TRDJ1, with 8 bases aligning to TRDD3. The CDR3 spans 23 residues. J gave up 0 bases and V 2 bases, and 26 bases lay outside the gene matches. CDR1 TSWWSYY and CDR2 QGS come from the germline V gene. DNA for the CDR3: TGTGCTCTTGGGGAAATATACGTTCCGAAGCCGTGGGGGATTTGGGAATACACCGATAAACTCATCTTT. Translating gives CALGEIYVPKPWGIWEYTDKLIF.

This sequence joins TRDV1 and TRDJ1; D unclear. Looked up from germline, CDR1 is TSWWSYY and CDR2 is QGS. Trimming removed 5 bases at V and 1 base at J, with 14 bases between. The CDR3 contains 15 residues. As DNA, the CDR3 is TGTGCTCTTGGGCAAGGATCCCATCTCACCGATAAACTCATCTTT. Residues: CALGQGSHLTDKLIF.

Details on this clone: The junction departs from the called germline gene at one end, perhaps through a read error. Other DNA sequences from this sample encode an identical CDR3 as well. This chain links TRAV29/DV5 with TRDJ1; no reliable D call. CDR3 length equals 14 residues. Germline V CDR1 and CDR2: NSMFDY, ISSIKDK. CDR3 nucleotide sequence: TGTGCCGCAAGCGCGCGGATTAGCACCGATAAACTCATCTTT. Its translation: CAASARISTDKLIF.

This chain links TRDV1 with TRDJ1, with 7 bases lining up with TRDD3. In germline, CDR1 is TSWWSYY, CDR2 QGS. The CDR3 contains 18 residues. The junction had 14 bases not matched to a gene; V was cut back by 1 base and J by 3 bases. DNA for the CDR3: TGTGCTCTTGGGGAACGTTACTGGGGCCATAATCCCGCCGATAAACTCATCTTT. This translates into CALGERYWGHNPADKLIF.

There are a few counts of this clone. The chain is built from TRDV1 and TRDJ1, with D possibly matching TRDD3 (5 bases). Trimming cost V 1 base and J 3 bases, with 30 bases left between them. The V gene's germline CDR1 is TSWWSYY and CDR2 QGS. The CDR3 totals 21 residues. CDR3 sequence reads: CALGEPSSHYVLAGVPDKLIF. The DNA of the CDR3 is TGTGCTCTTGGGGAACCCTCATCTCACTACGTTTTAGCGGGGGTCCCCGATAAACTCATCTTT.

The rearrangement links TRDV1 to TRDJ1; 8 bases map to TRDD3. The junction had 24 bases not matched to a gene; V was cut back by 2 bases and J by 4 bases. Germline V gene sequence: CDR1 TSWWSYY, CDR2 QGS. The CDR3 consists of 21 residues. CDR3 DNA sequence: TGTGCTCTTGGGGAAGTGCAGTCCCCGGTAATGGGGGATCCGTACAGCGATAAACTCATCTTT. It yields the protein CALGEVQSPVMGDPYSDKLIF.

The chain links TRDV1 to TRDJ1; TRDD3 agrees at 10 bases. CDR1 and CDR2 (germline): TSWWSYY, QGS. The CDR3 extends over 22 amino acids. The junction had 22 bases not matched to a gene; V was cut back by 1 base and J by 2 bases. The CDR3 spells CALGERAPYSPDLLGDTDKLIF. For the CDR3, the DNA is TGTGCTCTTGGGGAACGGGCACCTTATTCCCCCGACTTACTGGGGGATACCGATAAACTCATCTTT.

This clone was seen a handful of times. The chain joins TRDV1 to TRDJ1; perhaps TRDD2 as D (6 bases). This CDR3 is built from 18 residues. The V end was cut by 0 bases, the J end by 0 bases, with 17 bases between. The germline CDR1 and CDR2 sequences are TSWWSYY and QGS. As DNA, the CDR3 is TGTGCTCTTGGGGAACTTTCCTATCCGGGGACGAACACCGATAAACTCATCTTT. Protein sequence: CALGELSYPGTNTDKLIF.

The rearrangement joins TRDV1 to TRDJ1; TRDD3 is a possible D gene (6 bases). The CDR3 has 20 amino acids. The V end lost 5 bases, the J end lost 0 bases, and 28 bases lay between the germline ends. Germline V lookup: CDR1 TSWWSYY, CDR2 QGS. The CDR3 nucleotides are TGTGCTCTTGGGTACTCGTTCCTTAATGCTTGGGGGTCTTACACCGATAAACTCATCTTT. Translating gives CALGYSFLNAWGSYTDKLIF.

Worth noting for this clone: A read error may account for a junction end that differs from germline. The genes are TRDV2 and TRDJ1; D is perhaps TRDD3 (6 bases). This CDR3 contains 17 residues. CDR1 is GEAIGNYY, CDR2 EKD, per germline. The CDR3 DNA follows: TGTGCCACCACGGTCTGGGGCCACCCACTCTACACCGATAACCTCATCTTT. Amino acids: CATTVWGHPLYTDNLIF.

This clone was seen more than once but under ten times. The chain recombines TRDV1 with TRDJ1; 10 bases are shared with TRDD3. V was clipped by 7 bases and J by 1 base; unmatched bases: 15. The CDR3 has 18 residues. Germline-derived CDR1 and CDR2 are TSWWSYY and QGS. The CDR3 is CALVCRYDWGMCTDKLIF. CDR3 DNA: TGTGCTCTTGTCTGCCGCTACGACTGGGGGATGTGCACCGATAAACTCATCTTT.